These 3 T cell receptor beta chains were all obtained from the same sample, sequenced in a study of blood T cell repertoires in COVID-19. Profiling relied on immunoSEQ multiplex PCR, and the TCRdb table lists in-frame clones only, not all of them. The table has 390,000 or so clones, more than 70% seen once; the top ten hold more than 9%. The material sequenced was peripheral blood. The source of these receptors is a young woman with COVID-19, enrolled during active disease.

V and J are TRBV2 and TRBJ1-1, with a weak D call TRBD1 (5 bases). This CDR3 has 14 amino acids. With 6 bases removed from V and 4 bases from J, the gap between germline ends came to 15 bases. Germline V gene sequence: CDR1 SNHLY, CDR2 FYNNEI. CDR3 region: CASSVQGLRTEAFF. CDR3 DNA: TGTGCCAGCAGCGTTCAGGGTTTACGCACTGAAGCTTTCTTT.

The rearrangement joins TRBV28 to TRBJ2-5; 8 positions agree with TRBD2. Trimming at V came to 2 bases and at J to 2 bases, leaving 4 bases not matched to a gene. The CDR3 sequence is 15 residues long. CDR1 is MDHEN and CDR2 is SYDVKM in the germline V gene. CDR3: CASSLGVAGQETQYF. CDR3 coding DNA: TGTGCCAGCAGTTTAGGGGTAGCGGGACAAGAGACCCAGTACTTC.

CDR3 sequence reads: CAWTGRTSGYEQYF. As DNA, the CDR3 is TGTGCCTGGACCGGCCGGACTAGCGGCTACGAGCAGTACTTC. The chain has TRBV30 and TRBJ2-7, with TRBD2 identical over 10 bases. The CDR3 sequence is 14 residues long. J gave up 3 bases and V 4 bases, and 6 bases lay outside the gene matches. Germline CDR1 GTSNPN, CDR2 SVGIG (reference sequence).